A selection of T cell receptor beta chains follows, all from one sample in a study of blood T cell repertoires in COVID-19. The protocol was immunoSEQ multiplex PCR, while the TCRdb copy is restricted to in-frame clones and leaves out a portion. The table shows 150,000 or so clones, with approximately 78% occurring only once. The specimen was peripheral blood. These receptors came from a human donor with acute or convalescent COVID-19. The donor label of this sample is uncertain. Both conserved end residues are trimmed from each CDR3. The D gene is left open where the match is weak.

d_call,j_call,cdr3_length,v_call,cdr3_aa
.,TRBJ2-2,13,TRBV11-2,ASSSAGADTGELF
.,TRBJ1-2,9,TRBV6-1,ASSFRGGYT
TRBD1,TRBJ2-7,14,TRBV9,ASSEGDRVGTDEQY
.,TRBJ1-1,12,TRBV9,ASSVAGYNTEAF
.,TRBJ1-2,12,TRBV19,ASRTTDYPRGYT
TRBD1,TRBJ1-2,12,TRBV10-3,AITDRGRPYGYT
.,TRBJ1-1,12,TRBV11-2,ASSLGQFGTEAF
.,TRBJ1-6,12,TRBV6-6,ASSSGPPGSPLH
TRBD1,TRBJ1-5,13,TRBV27,ASSPGQGFNQPQH
TRBD1,TRBJ1-2,10,TRBV19,ASSPGQGRYT
TRBD1,TRBJ1-5,11,TRBV27,ASSRDRHQPQH
.,TRBJ2-3,11,TRBV6-5,ASTDRHTDTQY
TRBD1,TRBJ1-6,14,TRBV6-5,ASSYTRTGVVSPLH
.,TRBJ2-3,11,TRBV5-1,ASSFPGTDTQY
.,TRBJ1-3,17,TRBV7-9,ASSSTGSKLPSSGNTIY
TRBD1,TRBJ2-5,14,TRBV2,ASSLGTGGLGETQY
TRBD1,TRBJ2-3,12,TRBV30,AWDRGFSTDTQY
.,TRBJ1-1,10,TRBV30,AWNHRNTEAF
.,TRBJ1-5,11,TRBV29-1,SVRDSFSQPQH
.,TRBJ2-5,13,TRBV25-1,ASSDVTGPQETQY
TRBD1,TRBJ1-4,13,TRBV19,AASAGGGLDEKLF
.,TRBJ2-7,14,TRBV6-5,ASSYSFAKPTYEQY
TRBD1,TRBJ1-2,14,TRBV18,ASSPSNRGVNYGYT
.,TRBJ2-7,9,TRBV20-1,SARLAYEQY
.,TRBJ2-7,12,TRBV5-1,ASRARIGWDEQY
.,TRBJ2-6,13,TRBV30,AWSQTGRGANVLT
.,TRBJ2-1,11,TRBV6-5,ASSYIAFNEQF
TRBD1,TRBJ1-2,12,TRBV7-3,ASSIGQGEDGYT
.,TRBJ1-1,9,TRBV7-6,ASSLDKEAF